The source of this T cell receptor beta chain is a study of blood T cell repertoires in COVID-19. On the study more broadly: Donors in the United States, Italy and Spain gave samples during acute or convalescent COVID-19.

Per the original methods: The authors estimated nucleated cell counts from reference gene primer amplification. The data were produced by immunoSEQ multiplex PCR, yet TCRdb's version contains in-frame clones alone and is incomplete. V and J calls and clone size follow that table, whereas D and trimming were derived from the DNA. The sample records more than 110,000 clones, over 75% being singletons. Germline lookup yields CDR1 SGHTA and CDR2 FQGNSA. CDR3 length: 18 residues. Unmatched junction bases numbered 11, after V lost 5 bases and J lost 1 base. Sequenced input: peripheral blood. This receptor was taken from a human donor in a cohort sampled during active COVID-19. The chain is built from TRBV7-2 and TRBJ2-2; 9 bases agree with TRBD1. The CDR3 loop is CASSPRGQGKQNTGELFF. The DNA of the CDR3 is TGTGCCAGCAGCCCCCGGGGACAGGGAAAACAGAACACCGGGGAGCTGTTTTTT.